This record concerns one T cell receptor beta chain sequence. The CDR3 runs 16 residues. Germline CDR1 and CDR2: LGHNA and YNFKEQ. Trimming cost V 0 bases and J 4 bases, with 13 bases left between them. These data come from a study of blood T cell repertoires in COVID-19. All enrollees were roughly 18 to 90 years old and from roughly 26 US areas. Authors' processing steps: Reference gene primer amplification yielded estimated nucleated cell counts. Some clones are missing from TCRdb's copy, which holds only in-frame ones; the method was immunoSEQ multiplex PCR. Clone size and V and J calls were adopted from that table, with D and trimming inferred from the DNA. The sample lists 300,000 to 450,000 clones, approximately 91% occurring once.

The receptor was derived from a woman aged 30 to 39 who had been exposed to COVID-19. The sequencing input was PBMCs or T cells enriched from blood (not recorded which). The rearrangement uses TRBV4-2 and TRBJ1-3; possibly TRBD1 for D (6 bases). CDR3 in amino acids: CASSQEGAVAGNTIYF. Written as DNA, the CDR3 is TGTGCCAGCAGCCAAGAGGGGGCAGTGGCAGGAAACACCATATATTTT.